Presented here are 16 T cell receptor beta chains from one specimen sequenced in a study of cytomegalovirus exposure and HLA in healthy donors. The PCR made use of 60 Vbeta and 13 Jbeta primers. The data were produced by immunoSEQ multiplex PCR, yet TCRdb's version contains in-frame clones alone and is incomplete. The sample has about 200,000 clones, approximately 83% seen once. Sequenced sample: PBMCs. These receptors were obtained from a girl aged 5-17 years in good health and CMV-seronegative.

CDR3 in DNA: TGTGCCAGCAGCTTACAGGGTCCCTCCTATGGCTACACCTTC. Translating gives CASSLQGPSYGYTF. The chain couples TRBV2 to TRBJ1-2; a possible D gene is TRBD1 (6 bases). The germline V and J ends were trimmed by 6 bases and 4 bases, with 15 bases remaining between them. In germline, CDR1 is SNHLY, CDR2 FYNNEI. The CDR3 is 14 amino acids.

V gene TRBV2 combines with J gene TRBJ2-3; D possibly corresponds to TRBD2 (5 bases). The CDR3 is 14 amino acids. Per germline, CDR1 SNHLY and CDR2 FYNNEI. V was clipped by 6 bases and J by 1 base, with 11 bases between them. CDR3 nucleotides: TGTGCCAGCAGGCGCAACGGGGGCACAGATACGCAGTATTTT. Translation gives CASRRNGGTDTQYF.

The chain has TRBV30 and TRBJ1-6; perhaps TRBD1 as D (5 bases). V was pared by 4 bases and J by 7 bases, with 23 bases between. The CDR3 length is 17 residues. The germline V gene encodes CDR1 GTSNPN and CDR2 SVGIG (reference sequence). CDR3 nucleotides: TGTGCCTGGAAAAACGTGCAGGCCGGGGGGTCGAATTCACCCCTCCACTTT. Its protein is CAWKNVQAGGSNSPLHF.

This clone showed up just a few times. CDR3 DNA sequence: TGTGCCAGTAGTAGTATCCGTTACACTGAAGCTTTCTTT. This encodes CASSSIRYTEAFF. The chain combines TRBV19 with TRBJ1-1, with D unclear. Trimming took off 4 bases at V and 3 bases at J, with 9 bases between the two ends. The germline V gene has CDR1 LNHDA and CDR2 SQIVND (reference sequence). The CDR3 runs to 13 residues.

This chain uses TRBV11-2 with TRBJ2-5, with 9 bases matching TRBD2. This CDR3 is 15 amino acids long. The germline V gene encodes CDR1 SGHAT and CDR2 FQNNGV. Trimming took 3 bases from V and 4 from J; bases not matched to a gene: 6. The CDR3 spells CASSFPAGGLETQYF. The CDR3 bases are TGTGCCAGCAGCTTTCCGGCGGGGGGGTTAGAGACCCAGTACTTC.

This chain links TRBV14 with TRBJ2-7; D ambiguous. The CDR3 is made up of 14 amino acids. Germline assignment: CDR1 SGHDN and CDR2 FVKESK. V was shortened by 0 bases and J by 0 bases, with 6 bases between the two germline ends. The CDR3 DNA reads as TGTGCCAGCAGCCAAGACGGAGCCTCCTACGAGCAGTACTTC. It encodes CASSQDGASYEQYF.

The genes are TRBV30 and TRBJ1-2; 8 positions agree with TRBD1. V dropped 3 bases and J dropped 7; count of bases not matched to a gene: 19. The CDR3 has 17 residues. Per germline, CDR1 GTSNPN and CDR2 SVGIG (reference sequence). The CDR3 coding sequence is TGTGCCTGGAGACTATCTCTCCTGGGACAGGTAACCGGTGGCTACACCTTC. Its translation: CAWRLSLLGQVTGGYTF.

The chain carries TRBV7-3 and TRBJ2-5; 7 nucleotides align to TRBD2. The CDR3 loop spans 14 amino acids. V lost 5 bases to trimming and J lost 1 base; unmatched junction nucleotides: 4. Germline V CDR1 and CDR2: SGHTA, FQGTGA. CDR3 in DNA: TGTGCCAGCAGCCTAAGCGGGGCCCAAGAGACCCAGTACTTC. As protein: CASSLSGAQETQYF.

The rearrangement links TRBV6-5 to TRBJ2-7, with a tentative D call TRBD2 (6 bases). The CDR3 consists of 14 residues. The V end was cut by 6 bases, the J end by 5 bases, with 17 bases between. Germline V CDR1 and CDR2: MNHEY, SVGAGI. CDR3 nucleotide sequence: TGTGCCAGCAGGGGACTCCGCCGGGCCCACGAGCAGTACTTC. Translation: CASRGLRRAHEQYF.

This clone was recorded a few times. This chain links TRBV2 with TRBJ1-1; unclear D gene. There are 13 residues in the CDR3. Trimming stripped 4 bases from V and 1 base from J, with 7 bases between. Germline-derived CDR1 and CDR2 are SNHLY and FYNNEI. The CDR3 protein is CASSVRGNTEAFF. CDR3 DNA: TGTGCCAGCAGTGTTCGCGGGAACACTGAAGCTTTCTTT.

The rearrangement uses TRBV15 and TRBJ2-7, with TRBD2 matching 7 bases. V was clipped by 5 bases and J by 4 bases; unmatched bases: 8. Germline V lookup: CDR1 LNHNV, CDR2 YYDKDF (reference sequence). The CDR3 has 14 amino acids. Here the CDR3 reads CATSVGGSLYEQYF. DNA for the CDR3: TGTGCCACCAGCGTCGGCGGGAGTCTTTACGAGCAGTACTTC.

This chain links TRBV27 with TRBJ2-3; TRBD1 aligns across 9 bases. V lost 10 bases and J lost 3; bases outside the gene matches: 8. This CDR3 comprises 14 residues. Per the germline V gene, CDR1 is MNHEY and CDR2 is SMNVEV (reference sequence). CDR3 sequence (DNA): TGTGCCACCGCTAGGGACAGGGTTACAGATACGCAGTATTTT. Translating gives CATARDRVTDTQYF.

The chain uses TRBV28 and TRBJ1-2; D is undetermined. Germline lookup yields CDR1 MDHEN and CDR2 SYDVKM. Deletions cut 10 bases from V and 1 base from J, with 10 bases between. The CDR3 has 12 amino acids. CDR3 DNA: TGTGCCACCCAACAGCTTAACTATGGCTACACCTTC. Encoded protein: CATQQLNYGYTF.

A few counts support this clone. V and J are TRBV6-6 and TRBJ2-7, with D possibly TRBD1 on 5 matching bases. The CDR3 sequence is 13 residues long. Germline-derived CDR1 and CDR2 are MNHNY and SVGAGI (reference sequence). V lost 6 bases, J lost 6 bases, and 15 bases lay in between. The CDR3 spells CASSPIVGAEQYF. The CDR3 region has the DNA TGTGCCAGCAGCCCCATTGTTGGGGCCGAGCAGTACTTC.

This sequence joins TRBV6-5 and TRBJ2-7; a weak D match, TRBD1 (5 bases). V gave up 3 bases and J gave up 7 bases, with 16 bases separating them. The CDR3 has 14 residues. Germline V lookup: CDR1 MNHEY, CDR2 SVGAGI. CDR3 residues: CASSYLLRPGEQYF. In DNA, the CDR3 is TGTGCCAGCAGTTATTTGTTGAGGCCAGGGGAGCAGTACTTC.

The chain employs TRBV6-1 and TRBJ1-2; D is perhaps TRBD1 (6 bases). With 6 bases removed from V and 7 bases from J, the gap between germline ends came to 21 bases. This CDR3 has 15 amino acids. Germline V gene data show CDR1 as MNHNS and CDR2 as SASEGT. CDR3 amino acids: CASRLSTGTMGGYTF. The CDR3 nucleotides read TGTGCCAGCAGACTATCCACCGGGACAATGGGTGGCTACACCTTC.